The rows below give T cell receptor beta chains drawn from one sample of a study of long-term antiretroviral therapy in people with HIV. Profiled with immunoSEQ multiplex PCR; TCRdb holds only in-frame clones, not every one. Among about 33,000 clones listed, 60% to 85% were seen once. This specimen consisted of unsorted PBMCs, obtained 2 years after starting antiretroviral therapy. The receptor source for this set is a woman aged 45 to 65 with HIV. Each CDR3 is given with its conserved first and last residue. D genes are given only for firm matches. Rows may omit the clone size; those that give it use once, few, many or a size class.

clone_size j_call v_call d_call cdr3_nt cdr3_aa
. TRBJ2-2 TRBV7-9 . TGTGCCAGCAGCCTAGGGTCGGGATCCACCGGGGAGCTGTTTTTT CASSLGSGSTGELFF
. TRBJ2-3 TRBV14 . TGTGCCAGCAGCCAAGGTGTTACGCAGTATTTT CASSQGVTQYF
. TRBJ2-2 TRBV6-1 . TGTGCCAGCAGTGAATTTGACGTTGCGAACACCGGGGAGCTGTTTTTT CASSEFDVANTGELFF
once TRBJ1-5 TRBV6-5 . TGTGCCAGCAGTCCCAAGTCAGGGACCCAGCCCCAGCATTTT CASSPKSGTQPQHF
. TRBJ1-1 TRBV6-5 . TGTGCCAGCTTTACGACGACAGCGAGCACTGAAGCTTTCTTT CASFTTTASTEAFF
. TRBJ1-2 TRBV14 . TGTGCCAGCAGACTACAGGGCAACTATGGCTACACCTTC CASRLQGNYGYTF
. TRBJ2-7 TRBV30 . TGTGCCTGGGGGGGGAATGCCTACGAGCAGTACTTC CAWGGNAYEQYF
. TRBJ1-1 TRBV4-2 TRBD1 TGTGCCAGCAGTCGGACAGGGGAGGGGAACACTGAAGCTTTCTTT CASSRTGEGNTEAFF
. TRBJ2-7 TRBV11-2 . TGTGCCAGCAGCTTAGGGGGTTCCCTCGGCGAGCAGTACTTC CASSLGGSLGEQYF
. TRBJ2-5 TRBV10-3 . TGTGCCATCAGTGAGCCTCAAACAGGGAAAGGGGGAGAGACCCAGTACTTC CAISEPQTGKGGETQYF
. TRBJ2-2 TRBV7-9 . TGTGCCAGCAGTTATCAGGAGAACACCGGGGAGCTGTTTTTT CASSYQENTGELFF
. TRBJ1-1 TRBV9 . TGTGCCAGCAGCGAGAGAGCGGGGGCCTTAAGTGAAGCTTTCTTT CASSERAGALSEAFF
. TRBJ2-2 TRBV12-5 TRBD2 TGTGCTAGTAAAGCGGGAAACACCGGGGAGCTGTTTTTT CASKAGNTGELFF
. TRBJ1-2 TRBV5-1 . TGCGCCAGCAGCTTGGCGGACATATCCTATGGCTACACCTTC CASSLADISYGYTF
. TRBJ1-4 TRBV6-1 . TGTGCCAGCAGCCCCACGGGGGTGGAAGGGGAAAAACTGTTTTTT CASSPTGVEGEKLFF
. TRBJ1-1 TRBV5-1 . TGCGCCAGCAGCCGACGAGTTACAGACATGAACACTGAAGCTTTCTTT CASSRRVTDMNTEAFF
. TRBJ2-2 TRBV28 . TGTGCCAGCAGTTCTCCCCCCGGGGAGCTGTTTTTT CASSSPPGELFF
. TRBJ2-1 TRBV11-1 TRBD2 TGTGCCAGCAGCCGCCCCGGACTAGCGGGGGGTTACAATGAGCAGTTCTTC CASSRPGLAGGYNEQFF
. TRBJ1-1 TRBV25-1 . TGTGCCAGCAGTGAATGGGGGGCCAACACTGAAGCTTTCTTT CASSEWGANTEAFF
once TRBJ1-2 TRBV5-6 . TGTGCCAGCAGCTTTAAAAAAGGGGGAAGGGGCTACACCTTC CASSFKKGGRGYTF
. TRBJ2-3 TRBV2 TRBD2 TGTGCCAGCAGTGGAATAGCGGGGGTGGCAGATACGCAGTATTTT CASSGIAGVADTQYF
. TRBJ2-2 TRBV14 . TGTGCCAGCAGCCTGGGATACGTGGGTAACACCGGGGAGCTGTTTTTT CASSLGYVGNTGELFF